This TCR beta chain was sequenced during a study of blood T cells in healthy people across ages. The CDR3 runs to 16 residues. V was pared by 6 bases and J by 2 bases, with 18 bases between. Germline V gene sequence: CDR1 MNHNS, CDR2 SASEGT. This clonotype occurred once. A second PCR of about 6 to 11 cycles used a sample-barcoded 5' primer and a J-beta primer mix. One entry per CDR3 protein results from TCRdb running MiXCR on the 5' RACE reads. The table has 600,000 to 1,000,000 distinct CDR3 sequences, 20% to 30% seen once. The sample was also reused in another study, on T cells of mothers and their children. This second study notes: Microchimeric T cell clones that persisted were not detected.

The clonotype originates from a boy aged 5-17 years in good health. The chain joins TRBV6-1 to TRBJ2-3; D may be TRBD1 (6 bases). The source material was blood. CDR3 sequence: CASRRRDTPYTDTQYF. CDR3 DNA sequence: TGTGCCAGCAGACGCCGGGACACCCCTTACACAGATACGCAGTATTTT.